This is a list of T cell receptor beta chains from one sample in a study of blood T cell repertoires in COVID-19. Measured with immunoSEQ multiplex PCR; TCRdb has only the in-frame clones, and not every one. The data hold about 480,000 clones, with roughly 90% observed a single time. The sequenced material came from PBMCs or T cells enriched from blood (not recorded which). The origin of the receptors is a middle-aged woman who had recovered from COVID-19. The CDR3 runs from the conserved cysteine through the conserved F or W. D genes are given only for firm matches. Only part of the rows carry a size: once, few, many, or a class if the clone is expanded.

v_call	j_call	d_call	clone_size	cdr3_aa	cdr3_nt
TRBV5-8	TRBJ2-5	TRBD1	NA	CASSLASGGQPSWSQYF	TGTGCCAGCAGCTTGGCCTCAGGGGGACAGCCATCGTGGAGCCAGTACTTC
TRBV28	TRBJ1-5	NA	NA	CASSSGSGGRNQPQHF	TGTGCCAGCAGTTCCGGTTCGGGGGGTCGCAATCAGCCCCAGCATTTT
TRBV4-1	TRBJ2-5	TRBD2	NA	CASSQTSGRETQYF	TGCGCCAGCAGCCAAACTAGCGGGCGAGAGACCCAGTACTTC
TRBV19	TRBJ2-7	TRBD2	NA	CASSIQPDRRLAAYEQYF	TGTGCCAGTAGTATCCAACCTGACCGGCGACTAGCGGCCTACGAGCAGTACTTC
TRBV5-1	TRBJ2-1	TRBD2	NA	CASSYGLAGPYNEQFF	TGCGCCAGCAGTTATGGACTAGCGGGGCCCTACAATGAGCAGTTCTTC
TRBV10-1	TRBJ2-7	TRBD1	NA	CASAKRQGSYEQYF	TGCGCCAGCGCCAAGAGACAGGGCTCCTACGAGCAGTACTTC
TRBV3-1/TRBV3-2	TRBJ2-7	TRBD2	NA	CASSQEPGLAGGRQYF	TGTGCCAGCAGCCAAGAGCCGGGGCTAGCGGGAGGGCGGCAGTACTTC
TRBV5-1	TRBJ1-1	TRBD1	NA	CASSLEIQGVKNEAFF	TGCGCCAGCAGCTTAGAGATCCAGGGGGTTAAAAATGAAGCTTTCTTT
TRBV19	TRBJ2-1	TRBD2	NA	CASTLSVTSGRYNEQFF	TGTGCCAGTACTCTGTCGGTGACTAGCGGGAGGTACAATGAGCAGTTCTTC
TRBV29-1	TRBJ2-5	NA	NA	CSVQRTGREETQYF	TGCAGCGTTCAACGGACAGGGCGGGAGGAGACCCAGTACTTC
TRBV29-1	TRBJ1-1	NA	NA	CSVQSGGSEAFF	TGCAGCGTTCAATCGGGGGGCTCTGAAGCTTTCTTT
TRBV4-1	TRBJ2-2	TRBD2	NA	CASSQLAGGSGELFF	TGCGCCAGCAGCCAACTAGCGGGAGGGTCCGGGGAGCTGTTTTTT
TRBV19	TRBJ2-4	NA	NA	CASSISLPTPGRDIQYF	TGTGCCAGTAGTATAAGTCTGCCGACACCTGGGCGGGACATTCAGTACTTC
TRBV3-1/TRBV3-2	TRBJ2-6	NA	NA	CASSQRQGEVSGANVLTF	TGTGCCAGCAGCCAACGCCAGGGCGAAGTCTCTGGGGCCAACGTCCTGACTTTC
TRBV7-9	TRBJ1-2	TRBD1	NA	CASSSGQYYGYTF	TGTGCCAGCAGCTCGGGACAGTACTATGGCTACACCTTC
TRBV5-1	TRBJ1-1	TRBD1	NA	CASSRDRVRSNTEAFF	TGCGCCAGCAGTAGGGACAGGGTTCGTTCGAACACTGAAGCTTTCTTT
TRBV27	TRBJ1-6	NA	NA	CASRTRATGRSYNSPLHF	TGTGCCAGCAGGACTAGGGCGACGGGGCGCTCCTATAATTCACCCCTCCACTTT
TRBV4-3	TRBJ1-2	NA	NA	CASSRGHGYTF	TGCGCCAGCAGCCGAGGTCATGGCTACACCTTC
TRBV6-5	TRBJ1-5	TRBD1	NA	CASRGQGGTQPQHF	TGTGCCAGCAGGGGACAGGGAGGTACTCAGCCCCAGCATTTT
TRBV6-2/TRBV6-3	TRBJ2-1	TRBD2	few	CASSKGLLAGGFNEQFF	TGTGCCAGCAGCAAGGGCCTTCTAGCGGGAGGATTCAATGAGCAGTTCTTC
TRBV7-2	TRBJ2-2	TRBD1	NA	CASSDRGTGELFF	TGTGCCAGCAGTGACAGGGGAACCGGGGAGCTGTTTTTT
TRBV28	TRBJ1-5	TRBD1	once	CASSRGQDSNQPQHF	TGTGCCAGCAGCAGGGGGCAGGATAGCAATCAGCCCCAGCATTTT
TRBV6-1	TRBJ1-3	NA	NA	CASSESGVSGNTIYF	TGTGCCAGCAGTGAGTCCGGAGTCTCTGGAAACACCATATATTTT
TRBV30	TRBJ2-3	NA	NA	CAWSYGSMATDTQYF	TGTGCCTGGAGTTACGGGAGCATGGCGACAGATACGCAGTATTTT
TRBV5-1	TRBJ2-7	NA	NA	CASSLEGPRSVEQYF	TGCGCCAGCAGCTTAGAGGGCCCCCGGTCTGTCGAGCAGTACTTC
TRBV5-4	TRBJ1-1	NA	once	CASSTLQRANFGNTEAFF	TGTGCCAGCAGCACATTACAGCGGGCGAATTTTGGGAACACTGAAGCTTTCTTT
TRBV2	TRBJ2-7	TRBD2	NA	CASSAGGSRSYEQYF	TGTGCCAGCAGTGCTGGCGGGAGTAGGTCCTACGAGCAGTACTTC
TRBV29-1	TRBJ1-2	NA	NA	CSVVYGNYGYTF	TGCAGCGTTGTCTACGGGAACTATGGCTACACCTTC
TRBV2	TRBJ1-4	NA	NA	CASSEALLAAEKLFF	TGTGCCAGCAGTGAAGCGCTTCTTGCGGCGGAAAAACTGTTTTTT
TRBV7-9	TRBJ1-5	NA	NA	CASSPYRGDSNQPQHF	TGTGCCAGCAGCCCATACCGGGGGGATAGCAATCAGCCCCAGCATTTT
TRBV4-2	TRBJ2-1	TRBD2	NA	CASSQVSLAGGGSYNEQFF	TGTGCCAGCAGCCAAGTCTCACTAGCGGGAGGGGGCTCCTACAATGAGCAGTTCTTC
TRBV4-3	TRBJ2-7	NA	NA	CASSQESRGAGYEQYF	TGCGCCAGCAGCCAAGAGAGCAGGGGCGCTGGTTACGAGCAGTACTTC
TRBV9	TRBJ2-5	NA	NA	CASSVGGRNEETQYF	TGTGCCAGCAGCGTAGGAGGGAGGAATGAGGAGACCCAGTACTTC
TRBV6-5	TRBJ2-2	TRBD1	NA	CASSRQGRSTGELFF	TGTGCCAGCAGTAGACAGGGGCGATCGACCGGGGAGCTGTTTTTT
TRBV7-8	TRBJ2-1	TRBD2	NA	CASSFSLTLAGGPYEQFF	TGTGCCAGCAGCTTCTCCCTCACCCTAGCGGGAGGGCCGTATGAGCAGTTCTTC
TRBV18	TRBJ2-5	TRBD1	once	CASSPGTGTRETQYF	TGTGCCAGCTCACCCGGGACAGGGACGCGAGAGACCCAGTACTTC
TRBV11-3	TRBJ1-1	TRBD1	NA	CASSPGQGIRRTEAFF	TGTGCCAGCAGTCCGGGACAGGGGATTAGAAGGACTGAAGCTTTCTTT
TRBV30	TRBJ1-5	NA	NA	CAWSVLGDQPQHF	TGTGCCTGGAGTGTATTGGGAGATCAGCCCCAGCATTTT
TRBV19	TRBJ1-5	TRBD1	NA	CASSIQTGINQPQHF	TGTGCCAGTAGTATTCAGACAGGGATCAATCAGCCCCAGCATTTT
TRBV15	TRBJ2-7	NA	NA	CATSRDRSSYEQYF	TGTGCCACCAGCAGAGATCGTAGCTCCTACGAGCAGTACTTC